A selection of T cell receptor beta chains follows, all from one sample in a study of metastatic and nonmetastatic thyroid tumors. With MiXCR, TCRdb reprocessed the PCR reads. The data hold roughly 30,000 clones, with 3.7% observed a single time. The sequencing input was blood. These receptors originate from a male donor with papillary thyroid cancer or a benign thyroid nodule (not recorded which). Some clones in this sample may be carry-over from other donors' samples. CDR3s include the opening cysteine and the closing phenylalanine or tryptophan. A D gene is named only where the DNA matches it firmly. Some rows have no size entry. The others give once, few or many, or a class for an expanded clone.

abundance | j_gene | v_gene | d_gene | CDR3aa | CDR3nt
NA | TRBJ2-7 | TRBV6-2/TRBV6-3 | TRBD2 | CATTSGRSYEQYF | TGTGCCACCACTAGCGGGAGGTCCTACGAGCAGTACTTC
many | TRBJ2-3 | TRBV19 | NA | CASSLREPTDTQYF | TGTGCCAGTAGTCTCCGGGAGCCCACAGATACGCAGTATTTT
medium-sized | TRBJ1-1 | TRBV27 | TRBD1 | CASSWGQSNTEAFF | TGTGCCAGCAGTTGGGGACAGTCGAACACTGAAGCTTTCTTT
NA | TRBJ2-1 | TRBV6-2/TRBV6-3 | NA | CASSLARGVPYNEQFF | TGTGCCAGCAGTTTGGCGCGGGGAGTTCCTTACAATGAGCAGTTCTTC
medium-sized | TRBJ2-2 | TRBV5-1 | TRBD2 | CASSLALAGNTGELFF | TGCGCCAGCAGCTTGGCTCTAGCGGGGAACACCGGGGAGCTGTTTTTT
few | TRBJ2-7 | TRBV5-1 | NA | CASRPTVGPSLQYF | TGCGCCAGCAGACCGACAGTGGGGCCTTCTTTGCAGTACTTC
NA | TRBJ2-1 | TRBV19 | TRBD2 | CASRKGGTSGRANQFF | TGTGCCAGTAGAAAAGGGGGGACTAGCGGGAGGGCCAATCAGTTCTTC
NA | TRBJ1-4 | TRBV20-1 | NA | CSARDVVTENEKLFF | TGCAGTGCTAGAGATGTCGTCACAGAAAATGAAAAACTGTTTTTT
NA | TRBJ2-2 | TRBV7-9 | TRBD1 | CASRPGTGDTGELFF | TGTGCCAGCAGACCCGGGACAGGGGACACCGGGGAGCTGTTTTTT
NA | TRBJ2-7 | TRBV6-5 | NA | CASTSGTSSGDQYF | TGTGCCAGCACTTCCGGGACTTCGTCCGGCGATCAGTACTTC
many | TRBJ1-3 | TRBV25-1 | NA | CASSDRQSSNIYF | TGTGCCAGCAGTGATAGACAGTCCTCAAACATATATTTT
many | TRBJ2-1 | TRBV9 | NA | CASSVDPESFYNEQFF | TGTGCCAGCAGCGTAGATCCCGAGAGCTTCTACAATGAGCAGTTCTTC
many | TRBJ2-3 | TRBV5-1 | TRBD2 | CASSLFGGADTQYF | TGCGCCAGCAGCTTGTTTGGGGGGGCAGATACGCAGTATTTT
many | TRBJ2-1 | TRBV30 | NA | CAWSGRSGHSYNEQFF | TGTGCCTGGAGTGGGCGGAGCGGGCACTCCTACAATGAGCAGTTCTTC
few | TRBJ2-7 | TRBV20-1 | NA | CSAFPTAYEQYF | TGCAGTGCTTTTCCGACAGCCTACGAGCAGTACTTC
NA | TRBJ1-5 | TRBV28 | TRBD1 | CASSPGGGGGQAQHF | TGTGCCAGCAGTCCAGGTGGAGGGGGCGGTCAGGCCCAGCATTTT
medium-sized | TRBJ1-5 | TRBV6-2/TRBV6-3 | TRBD1 | CASSYRGQNQPQHF | TGTGCCAGCAGTTACAGGGGGCAGAATCAGCCCCAGCATTTT
NA | TRBJ2-2 | TRBV6-4 | NA | CASNDSNTGALFF | TGTGCCAGTAATGACAGCAACACCGGGGCGCTATTTTTT
NA | TRBJ2-2 | TRBV19 | TRBD2 | CASNPTRRGSGELFF | TGTGCCAGTAACCCGACACGGCGGGGGTCCGGGGAGCTGTTTTTT
few | TRBJ2-1 | TRBV28 | NA | CASSLGEVVLLSRNEQFF | TGTGCCAGCAGTTTAGGTGAAGTGGTGCTACTCTCTCGGAATGAGCAGTTCTTC